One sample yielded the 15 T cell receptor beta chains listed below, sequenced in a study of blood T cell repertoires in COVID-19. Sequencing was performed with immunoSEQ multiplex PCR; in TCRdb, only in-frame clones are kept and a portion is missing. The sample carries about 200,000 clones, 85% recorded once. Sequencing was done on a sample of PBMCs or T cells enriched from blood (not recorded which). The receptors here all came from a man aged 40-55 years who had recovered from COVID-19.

The CDR3 sequence: CASSSGLKGSLIETQYF. Written as DNA, the CDR3 is TGTGCCAGCAGCTCAGGACTGAAGGGATCCTTGATCGAGACCCAGTACTTC. The gene calls are TRBV7-9 and TRBJ2-5; the D gene is possibly TRBD2 (5 bases). There are 17 residues in the CDR3. Germline V gene lookup returns CDR1 SEHNR and CDR2 FQNEAQ (reference sequence). V was shortened by 4 bases and J by 5 bases, with 23 bases between the two germline ends.

CDR3 loop: CASTPDRSYEQYF. The CDR3, as DNA: TGTGCCAGCACCCCTGACAGATCCTACGAGCAGTACTTC. The chain carries TRBV2 and TRBJ2-7; TRBD1 might be the D (5 bases). This CDR3 region has 13 residues. Trimming took 7 bases from V and 1 from J, leaving 11 bases between them. Germline-derived CDR1 and CDR2 are SNHLY and FYNNEI.

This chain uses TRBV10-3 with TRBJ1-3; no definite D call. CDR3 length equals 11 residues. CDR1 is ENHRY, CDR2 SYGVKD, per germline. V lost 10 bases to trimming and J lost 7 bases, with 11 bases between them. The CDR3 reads CATAFENTIYF. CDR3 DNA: TGTGCCACCGCATTCGAGAACACCATATATTTT.

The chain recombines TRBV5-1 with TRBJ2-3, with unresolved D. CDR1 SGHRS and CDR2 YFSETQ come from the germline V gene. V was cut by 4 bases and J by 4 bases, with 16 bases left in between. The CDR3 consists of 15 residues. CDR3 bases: TGCGCCAGCAGCCCTCTGGGTAGCAACGCAGATACGCAGTATTTT. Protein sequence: CASSPLGSNADTQYF.

In DNA form, the CDR3 reads TGTGCCAGCAGGCAGGTAAATCAGCCCCAGCATTTT. Translated: CASRQVNQPQHF. The gene calls are TRBV2 and TRBJ1-5; D unclear. The CDR3 covers 12 residues. Germline CDR1 is SNHLY and CDR2 is FYNNEI. Trimming cost V 6 bases and J 4 bases, with 7 bases left between them.

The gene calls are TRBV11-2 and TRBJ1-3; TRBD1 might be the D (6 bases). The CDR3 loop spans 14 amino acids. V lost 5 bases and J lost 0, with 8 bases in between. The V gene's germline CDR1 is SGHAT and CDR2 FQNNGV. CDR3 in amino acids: CASSEQGSGNTIYF. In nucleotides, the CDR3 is TGTGCCAGCAGCGAACAGGGCTCTGGAAACACCATATATTTT.

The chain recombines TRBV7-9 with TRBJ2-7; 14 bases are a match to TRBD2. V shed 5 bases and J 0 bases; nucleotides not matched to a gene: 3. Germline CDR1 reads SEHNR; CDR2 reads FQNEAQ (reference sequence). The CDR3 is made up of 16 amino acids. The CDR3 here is CASSPTSGRASYEQYF. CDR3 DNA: TGTGCCAGCAGCCCGACTAGCGGGAGGGCCTCCTACGAGCAGTACTTC.

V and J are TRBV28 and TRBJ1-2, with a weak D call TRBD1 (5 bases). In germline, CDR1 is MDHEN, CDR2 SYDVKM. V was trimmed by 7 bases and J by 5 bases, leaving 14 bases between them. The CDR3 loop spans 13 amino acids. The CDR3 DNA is TGTGCCAGCACCCTGGAGGGGACGTATGGCTACACCTTC. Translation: CASTLEGTYGYTF.

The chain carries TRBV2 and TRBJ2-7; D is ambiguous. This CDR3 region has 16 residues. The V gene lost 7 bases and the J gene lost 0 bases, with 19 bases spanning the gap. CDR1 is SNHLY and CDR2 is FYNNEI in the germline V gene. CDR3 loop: CASILQAALYSYEQYF. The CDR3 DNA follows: TGTGCCAGCATCCTCCAGGCCGCCCTATACTCCTACGAGCAGTACTTC.

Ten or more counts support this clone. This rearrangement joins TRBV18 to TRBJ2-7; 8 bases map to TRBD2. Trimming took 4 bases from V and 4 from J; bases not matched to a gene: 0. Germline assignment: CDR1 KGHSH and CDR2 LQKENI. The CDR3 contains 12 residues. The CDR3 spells CASSLAGYEQYF. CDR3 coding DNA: TGTGCCAGCTCACTAGCGGGGTACGAGCAGTACTTC.

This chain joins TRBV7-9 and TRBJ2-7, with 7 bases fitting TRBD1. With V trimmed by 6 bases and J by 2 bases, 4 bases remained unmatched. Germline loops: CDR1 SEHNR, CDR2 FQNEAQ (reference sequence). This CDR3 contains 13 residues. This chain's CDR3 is CASRAGQAYEQYF. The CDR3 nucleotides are TGTGCCAGCAGAGCCGGACAGGCCTACGAGCAGTACTTC. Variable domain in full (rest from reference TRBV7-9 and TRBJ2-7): DTGVSQNPRHKITKRGQNVTFRCDPISEHNRLYWYRQTLGQGPEFLTYFQNEAQLEKSRLLSDRFSAERPKGSFSTLEIQRTEQGDSAMYLCASRAGQAYEQYFGPGTRLTVT.

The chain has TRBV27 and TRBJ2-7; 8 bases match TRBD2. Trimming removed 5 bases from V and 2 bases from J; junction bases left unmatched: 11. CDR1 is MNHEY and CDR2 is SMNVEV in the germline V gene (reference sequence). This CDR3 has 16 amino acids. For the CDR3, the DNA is TGTGCCAGCAGTCCCCTGAGCGGGAGTAACCCCTACGAGCAGTACTTC. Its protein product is CASSPLSGSNPYEQYF.

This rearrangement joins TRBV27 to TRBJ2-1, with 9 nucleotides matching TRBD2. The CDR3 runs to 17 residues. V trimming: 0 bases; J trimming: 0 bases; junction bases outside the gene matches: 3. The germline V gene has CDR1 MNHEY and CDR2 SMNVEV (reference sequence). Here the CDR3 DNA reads TGTGCCAGCAGTTTATCCGCTAGCGGGACCTCCTACAATGAGCAGTTCTTC. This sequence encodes CASSLSASGTSYNEQFF.

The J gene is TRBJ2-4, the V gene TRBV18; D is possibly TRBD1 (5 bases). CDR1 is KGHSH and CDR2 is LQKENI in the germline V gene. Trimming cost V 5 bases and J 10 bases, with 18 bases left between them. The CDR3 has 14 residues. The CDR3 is CASSGDSIKSIQYF. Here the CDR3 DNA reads TGTGCCAGCTCAGGAGACAGCATAAAGTCTATTCAGTACTTC.

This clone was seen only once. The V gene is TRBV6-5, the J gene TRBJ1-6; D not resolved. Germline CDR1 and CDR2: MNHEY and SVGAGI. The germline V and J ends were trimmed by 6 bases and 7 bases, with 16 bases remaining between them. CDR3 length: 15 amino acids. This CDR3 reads CASSDIRWLNSPLHF. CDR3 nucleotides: TGTGCCAGCAGCGACATCCGTTGGTTAAATTCACCCCTCCACTTT.